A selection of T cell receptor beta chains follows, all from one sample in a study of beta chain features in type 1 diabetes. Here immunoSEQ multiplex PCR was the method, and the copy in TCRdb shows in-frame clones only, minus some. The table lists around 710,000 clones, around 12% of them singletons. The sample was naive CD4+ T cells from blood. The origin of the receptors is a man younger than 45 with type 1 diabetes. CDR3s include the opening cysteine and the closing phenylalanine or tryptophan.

CDR3: CASSPTDGREQYF; length: 13; V: TRBV18
CDR3: CASSVGTGQGTQYF; length: 14; V: TRBV11-2
CDR3: CAISESSGLGQPQHF; length: 15; V: TRBV10-3
CDR3: CASYTGTGATGELFF; length: 15; V: TRBV28
CDR3: CASSLEGYGYTF; length: 12; V: TRBV7-9
CDR3: CASSQSFRQDNQPQHF; length: 16; V: TRBV4-3
CDR3: CATSDLAGGEETQYF; length: 15; V: TRBV7-9
CDR3: CASSFQVTVGNEQFF; length: 15; V: TRBV7-9
CDR3: CASRRGGRTGTFSNTGELFF; length: 20; V: TRBV21-1
CDR3: CASSVQAGMRDTQYF; length: 15; V: TRBV7-3
CDR3: CASSWDYLSTDTQYF; length: 15; V: TRBV28
CDR3: CASSPDRGTDYGYTF; length: 15; V: TRBV5-1